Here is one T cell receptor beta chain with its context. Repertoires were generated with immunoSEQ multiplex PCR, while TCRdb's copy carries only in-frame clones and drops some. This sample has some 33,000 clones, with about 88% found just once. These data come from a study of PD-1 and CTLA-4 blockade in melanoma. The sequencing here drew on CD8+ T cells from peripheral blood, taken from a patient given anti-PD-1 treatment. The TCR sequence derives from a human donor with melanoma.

The CDR3 reads CASSHSATSWDAFQETQYF. The DNA of the CDR3 is TGTGCCAGCAGCCATTCGGCGACCTCCTGGGATGCGTTCCAAGAGACCCAGTACTTC. The chain uses TRBV7-9 and TRBJ2-5; D is ambiguous. CDR3 length equals 19 residues. V was cut by 5 bases and J by 1 base, with 26 bases left in between. Germline values: CDR1 SEHNR, CDR2 FQNEAQ (reference sequence).